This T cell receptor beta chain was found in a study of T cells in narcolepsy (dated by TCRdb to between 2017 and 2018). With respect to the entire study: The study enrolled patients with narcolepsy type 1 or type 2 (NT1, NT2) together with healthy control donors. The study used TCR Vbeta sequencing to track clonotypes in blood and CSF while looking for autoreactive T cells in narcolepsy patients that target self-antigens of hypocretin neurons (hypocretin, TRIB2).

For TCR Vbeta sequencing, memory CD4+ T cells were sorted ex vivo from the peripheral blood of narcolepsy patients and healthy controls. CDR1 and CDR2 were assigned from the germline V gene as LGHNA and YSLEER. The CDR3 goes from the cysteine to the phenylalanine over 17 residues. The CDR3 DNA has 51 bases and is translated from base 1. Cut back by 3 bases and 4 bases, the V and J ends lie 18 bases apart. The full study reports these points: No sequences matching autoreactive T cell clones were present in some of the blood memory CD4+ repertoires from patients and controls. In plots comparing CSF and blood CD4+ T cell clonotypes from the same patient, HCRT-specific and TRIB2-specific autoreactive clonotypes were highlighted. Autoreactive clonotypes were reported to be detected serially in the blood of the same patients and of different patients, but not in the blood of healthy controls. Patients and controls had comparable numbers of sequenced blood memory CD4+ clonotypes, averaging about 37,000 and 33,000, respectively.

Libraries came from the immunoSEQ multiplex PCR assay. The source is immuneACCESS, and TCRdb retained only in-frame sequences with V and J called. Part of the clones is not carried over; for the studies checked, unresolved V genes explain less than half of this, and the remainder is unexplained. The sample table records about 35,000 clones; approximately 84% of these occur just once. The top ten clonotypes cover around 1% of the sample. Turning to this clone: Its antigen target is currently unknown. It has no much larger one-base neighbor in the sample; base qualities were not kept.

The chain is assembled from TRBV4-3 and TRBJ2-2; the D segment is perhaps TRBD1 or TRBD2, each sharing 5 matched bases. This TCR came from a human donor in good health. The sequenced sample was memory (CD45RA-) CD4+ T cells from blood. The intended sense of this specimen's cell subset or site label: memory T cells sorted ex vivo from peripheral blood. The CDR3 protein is CASSQGHSRRGTGELFF. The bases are TGCGCCAGCAGCCAGGGGCACAGCCGCCGGGGCACCGGGGAGCTGTTTTTT.